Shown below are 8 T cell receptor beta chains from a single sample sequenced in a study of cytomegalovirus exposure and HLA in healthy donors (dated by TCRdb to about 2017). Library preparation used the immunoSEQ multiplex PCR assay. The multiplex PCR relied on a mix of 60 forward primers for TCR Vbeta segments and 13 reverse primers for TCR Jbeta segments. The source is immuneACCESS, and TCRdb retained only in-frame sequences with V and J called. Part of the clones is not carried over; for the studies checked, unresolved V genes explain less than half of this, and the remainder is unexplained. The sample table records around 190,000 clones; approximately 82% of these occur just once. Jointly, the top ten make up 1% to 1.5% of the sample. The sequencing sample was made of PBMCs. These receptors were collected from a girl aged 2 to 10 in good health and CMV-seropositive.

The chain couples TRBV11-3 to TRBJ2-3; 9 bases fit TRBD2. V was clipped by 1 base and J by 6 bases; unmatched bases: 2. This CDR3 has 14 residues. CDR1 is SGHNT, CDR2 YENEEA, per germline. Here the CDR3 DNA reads TGTGCCAGCAGCTTAGTGCGGGGGGGGGATACGCAGTATTTT. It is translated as CASSLVRGGDTQYF. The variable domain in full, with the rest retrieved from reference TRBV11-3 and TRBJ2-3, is EAGVVQSPRYKIIEKKQPVAFWCNPISGHNTLYWYLQNLGQGPELLIRYENEEAVDDSQLPKDRFSAERLKGVDSTLKIQPAELGDSAVYLCASSLVRGGDTQYFGPGTRLTVL.

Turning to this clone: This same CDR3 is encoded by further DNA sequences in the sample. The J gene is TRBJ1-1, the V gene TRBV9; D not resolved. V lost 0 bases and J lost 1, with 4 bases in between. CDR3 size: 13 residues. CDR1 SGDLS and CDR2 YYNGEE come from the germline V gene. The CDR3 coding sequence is TGTGCCAGCAGCGTAGGCAGGAACACTGAAGCTTTCTTT. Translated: CASSVGRNTEAFF.

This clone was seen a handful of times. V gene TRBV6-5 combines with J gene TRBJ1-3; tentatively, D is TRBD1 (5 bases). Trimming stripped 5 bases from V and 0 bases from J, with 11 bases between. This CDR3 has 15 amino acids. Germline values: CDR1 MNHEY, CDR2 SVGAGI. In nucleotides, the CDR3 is TGTGCCAGCAGTCAGGACGGGGGCTCTGGAAACACCATATATTTT. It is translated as CASSQDGGSGNTIYF.

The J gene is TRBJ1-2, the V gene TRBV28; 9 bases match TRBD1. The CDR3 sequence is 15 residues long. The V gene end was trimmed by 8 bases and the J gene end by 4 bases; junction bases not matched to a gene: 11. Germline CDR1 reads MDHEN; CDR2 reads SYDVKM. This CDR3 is CASWATGGWVYGYTF. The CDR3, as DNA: TGTGCCAGCTGGGCAACAGGGGGCTGGGTCTATGGCTACACCTTC.

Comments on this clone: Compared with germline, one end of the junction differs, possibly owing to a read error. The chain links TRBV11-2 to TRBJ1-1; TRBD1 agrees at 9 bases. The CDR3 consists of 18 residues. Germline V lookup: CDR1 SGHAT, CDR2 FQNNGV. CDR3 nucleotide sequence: TGTGCCAGCAGCCTAGATACAGGGGGCAGAGTAGGGGACACTGAAGCTTTCTTT. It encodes CASSLDTGGRVGDTEAFF.

DNA for the CDR3: TGCGCCAGCAGCCTCAACCCTATCCTAGCGGCTTCCTACAATGAGCAGTTCTTC. Protein product: CASSLNPILAASYNEQFF. The chain employs TRBV5-1 and TRBJ2-1; 7 nucleotides match TRBD2. The V gene end was trimmed by 4 bases and the J gene end by 1 base; junction bases not matched to a gene: 14. CDR3 size: 18 residues. CDR1 SGHRS and CDR2 YFSETQ come from the germline V gene.

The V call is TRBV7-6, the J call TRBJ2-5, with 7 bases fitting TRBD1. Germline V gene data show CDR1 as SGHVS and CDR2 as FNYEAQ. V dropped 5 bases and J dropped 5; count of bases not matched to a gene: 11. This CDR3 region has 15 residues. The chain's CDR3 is CASSPPTGPRETQYF. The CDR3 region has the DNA TGTGCCAGCAGCCCACCGACAGGGCCGAGGGAGACCCAGTACTTC.

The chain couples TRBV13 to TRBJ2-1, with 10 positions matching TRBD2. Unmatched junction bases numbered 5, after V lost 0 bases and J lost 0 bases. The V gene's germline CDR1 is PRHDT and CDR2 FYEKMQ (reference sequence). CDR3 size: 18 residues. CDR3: CASSLGQTSGTSYNEQFF. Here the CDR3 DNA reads TGTGCCAGCAGCTTAGGCCAAACTAGCGGGACCTCCTACAATGAGCAGTTCTTC.